This TCR beta chain is from a study of cytomegalovirus exposure and HLA in healthy donors listed by TCRdb under 2017. Concerning the study at large: An earlier analysis of 550 to 700 of the donors reported roughly 300 Gb of sequence data and some 120 million unique TCR beta sequences from 190 million or so T cells. The T cell repertoires of 666 subjects were profiled by immunosequencing and related to cytomegalovirus serostatus. Every discovery cohort repertoire had been produced on one sequencing platform. Because of strong linkage in the cohort, roughly five DR-DQ haplotypes were treated as single units for association and clustering. A later analysis re-examined previously published TCR beta repertoires from hundreds of donors and added high-resolution HLA genotyping to investigate patterns of TCR occurrence. A later genetic analysis took genome-wide SNP genotypes for about three fifths of the 666 donors and used that subset as a discovery cohort. The later analysis used no new phenotypic data to find candidate immune exposures, relying instead on TCR beta sequences and their occurrence across donors. In an earlier analysis of over 550 of the donors, high-throughput TCR beta sequencing was used to judge whether each TCR beta V gene segment behaved as functional or pseudogenic. Donor age, sex, ethnicity and CMV serostatus were compiled alongside the repertoire data. The number of typed donors differed by locus: roughly 620-640 for A, B, C, DRB1 and DQB1; 500 to 550 for DQA1; over 600 for DPA1; and around 450 for DPB1. HLA typing included class I and class II loci at four-digit resolution. The study aimed to test whether signatures of past pathogen exposure could be identified by cataloging public T cell receptors. About 300 gigabases of sequencing data and tens of millions of unique TCR sequences were included in an early release covering several hundred HLA-typed donors. High-throughput TCR immunosequencing, statistical association of individual TCRs with disease status, and machine learning were combined to predict cytomegalovirus infection status. On average, 235,054 unique TCR beta nucleotide sequences were sequenced per donor among 398 genotyped donors of the cohort, with roughly 18% of those sequences being non-productive. Of the roughly 400 genotyped donors, approximately 82% fell in the genetic ancestry cluster associated with self-reported Caucasian donors. Besides the first cohort of about 730 subjects, a separate validation cohort made up of 90 to 150 different subjects was used.

The library relied on the immunoSEQ multiplex PCR assay. The multiplex PCR relied on a mix of 60 forward primers for TCR Vbeta segments and 13 reverse primers for TCR Jbeta segments. The CDR3 region of rearranged TCR beta genes was amplified from genomic DNA with a multiplex PCR assay. Amplified TCR beta libraries were sequenced as 87-base-pair reads on the Illumina HiSeq System. The study's processing was this. A later analysis tallied tens of millions of unique TCR beta chains across the 666 repertoires, and some 10 million of those chains were shared by two or more donors. To remove PCR and sequencing errors, raw reads were error-corrected and collapsed into unique sequences using a nearest-neighbor algorithm that merged closely related sequences. V, D and J gene segments were assigned by aligning CDR3 sequences to IMGT reference sequences. For a sequence to be retained, a match of at least six nucleotides was required to both a V gene segment and a J gene segment. Rearrangements were called productive when the CDR3 lacked stop codons and stayed in frame with V and J; all others were non-productive. CDR3 was defined according to IMGT convention as the region running from the second conserved V-encoded cysteine to the conserved J-encoded phenylalanine. The earlier analysis of about 590 of the donors excluded sequences that lacked an unambiguous match to a single V gene segment. In an earlier analysis of 587 of the donors, V segments were called functional above 56.7% productive rearrangements and were called segregating when the between-donor standard deviation exceeded 5%. A statistical classification framework was built to diagnose cytomegalovirus status from the catalog of TCR beta chain sequences. A later analysis assigned V and J genes by comparing TCR nucleotide sequences with IMGT/GENE-DB human TR gene sequences. Using the TCRdist pipeline, a later analysis assigned CDR3 sequences along with most-parsimonious VDJ recombination scenarios. In a later analysis, each TCR beta chain was defined by its CDR3 amino acid sequence together with its V-gene family, and reads lacking a unique V-gene family were excluded. As a way to deal with suspected cross-contamination and a sequencing artifact, a later analysis dropped 450 to 600 nucleotide sequences that were highly shared and had low generation probability. For each public chain, a later analysis derived a clonal expansion index from normalized ranks of inferred template counts within each repertoire. Generation probabilities in a later analysis came from a VDJ recombination model fitted to out-of-frame rearrangements, and those results were checked against IGoR. Hypergeometric tests were used in a later analysis to score TCR-TCR, TCR-HLA and TCR-CMV co-occurrence, with a repertoire-size bias correction applied to the TCR pairs. To estimate false discovery rates, a later analysis permuted the HLA or CMV assignments 20 times. In a later analysis, co-occurring TCRs were grouped using DBSCAN, with TCRdist sequence similarity added in when clustering inside HLA-allele-positive subsets. Repertoires with fewer than 30,000 or more than 120,000 public chains, plus five repertoires with anomalous nucleotide sharing, were excluded from co-occurrence clustering. TCRdb retrieved this table from immuneACCESS and kept in-frame rearrangements only. Not all clones are present; in checked studies, unresolved V genes account for under half, and no reason is known for the remainder. That table furnishes V, J and clone size, whereas the DNA furnished D and trimming. The sample table shows roughly 110,000 clones, and around 80% are seen once. The top ten clonotypes cover roughly 2.5% of the sample.

The cohort comprised hundreds of healthy bone marrow donors. Cohort members were all nominally healthy when sampled, although unrecorded immune exposures were likely present. The donor tested CMV seronegative, placing the donor among the 350 to 400 seronegative members of the cohort. A peripheral blood sample was collected from each donor, and TCR beta sequencing was performed on peripheral blood mononuclear cells. Genomic DNA was extracted from the blood cell samples with the Qiagen DNeasy Blood Extraction Kit. With regard to this clone: Which antigen it targets is not known. Per-base quality was not reported, and no clone a single base away is much larger than it.

General conclusions and limits of the study: According to a later analysis, most CMV-associated TCR beta chains appeared to be HLA-restricted, and the HLA associations seemed to be driven largely by CMV exposure. In vitro tests confirmed that three of the cytomegalovirus-associated TCR beta chains recognize cytomegalovirus antigens. Several of the top co-occurrence clusters appeared to be linked to parvovirus B19, influenza, CMV and Epstein-Barr virus, according to a later analysis. Because counts were too low, roughly 17 rarely observed V segments, including chromosome 9 orphons, were left out of the earlier analysis of approximately 580 of the donors. It was suggested by the authors that the approach could potentially be generalized to other disease states and immunological phenotypes. A further reported finding was that TCR beta sequences accurately predicted the HLA-A and HLA-B alleles for most subjects in the first cohort. CMV serostatus was the only immune exposure information available for the cohort. The presence/absence analyses assumed that sequencing depth was roughly uniform across donors, and that assumption may not be true. In this cohort, only TCR beta chains were sequenced, and detectable features were limited by the absence of alpha or paired-chain data. The classifier was reported to diagnose cytomegalovirus status with high specificity and sensitivity in both the original cohort and the validation cohort. A later analysis associated about 17,000 TCR beta sequences with specific HLA alleles at a false discovery rate of 0.05. A later genetic analysis associated a missense DCLRE1C variant with V-gene and J-gene trimming of TCR beta chains, and an independent cohort replicated the association. Some IMGT-functional V segments, including TRBV6-2 and TRBV6-3, could not be told apart with the 87-base-pair reads, so those segments were excluded. The study gave a list of some 150 TCR beta chains associated with cytomegalovirus. A cluster of highly shared sequence variants was judged likely to be a technical artifact of the sequencing pipeline. HLA typing was unavailable for some donors at each locus, so association tests used only the typed subset. In a later genetic analysis, fewer N-insertions in productive TCRs were reported among donors in an Asian-associated ancestry cluster than the 666-donor mean. In a later analysis, TCR association rates were found to vary across HLA loci, with the most associated TCRs seen for DRB1 alleles and the fewest for HLA-C alleles. In a later analysis, HLA-associated TCR beta chains were found to be more clonally expanded and to have lower generation probabilities than equally common non-associated chains. While some public TCRs were present in many individuals, most TCR sequences turned up only very rarely across donors. Correlated functional status among segregating V segments might reflect linkage disequilibrium, but an unknown experimental factor could not be ruled out. Strong co-occurrence of HLA alleles, especially DR and DQ, made assigning TCR associations to individual alleles difficult. Broadly in line with IMGT annotations, most TCR beta V segments showed up in productive rearrangements about 87% or about 30% of the time in an earlier analysis of a few hundred of the donors.

Including cysteine and phenylalanine, the CDR3 has 15 amino acids. The only DNA kept is the CDR3, 45 bases in frame from the first base. Based on the germline V gene (reference sequence), the CDR1 and CDR2 sequences are PRHDT and FYEKMQ. V and J are truncated by 4 bases and 2 bases respectively, leaving an intervening sequence of 12 bases. This receptor was obtained from a female donor in good health and CMV-seronegative. Sequencing was performed on PBMCs. Recombination joined TRBV13 with TRBJ1-5, with TRBD1 perhaps the D gene, on 6 matching bases. Read as DNA, the sequence is TGTGCCAGCAGCTCGCGACAGGCACGCAATCAGCCCCAGCATTTT. This encodes CASSSRQARNQPQHF.